A single sample gave rise to the 21 T cell receptor beta chains below, sequenced in a study of T-cell reconstitution after alpha-beta-depleted transplantation in children. A library of TCRbeta sequences, prepared with unique molecular identifiers, was generated. TCRdb re-derived calls from the PCR reads in MiXCR, one entry per CDR3 protein. The sample contains a few hundred thousand distinct CDR3 sequences, roughly 30% of which appear only once. The sequenced sample was PBMCs, obtained before TCRalphabeta/CD19-depleted stem cell transplant. The receptor source for this set is a boy younger than two with Wiskott-Aldrich syndrome, due to receive a stem cell transplant.

This clonotype was counted only a few times. The J gene is TRBJ1-1, the V gene TRBV30; maybe TRBD1 (5 bases). The V and J ends lost 0 bases and 7 bases respectively, with 18 bases between them. Germline V gene lookup returns CDR1 GTSNPN and CDR2 SVGIG (reference sequence). This CDR3 has 15 residues. The CDR3 protein is CAWSVPQDIRSEAFF. The DNA of the CDR3 is TGTGCCTGGAGTGTACCACAGGACATCCGCAGTGAAGCTTTCTTT.

This clonotype was found a few times. The J gene is TRBJ1-5, the V gene TRBV5-5, with unresolved D. Trimming left V 3 bases short and J 7 bases short, with 14 bases between. The CDR3 length is 14 residues. The germline V gene has CDR1 SGHKS and CDR2 YYEKEE (reference sequence). CDR3 region: CASSYGPGVQPQHF. The CDR3 DNA reads TGTGCCAGCAGCTACGGACCCGGGGTCCAGCCCCAGCATTTT.

This rearrangement joins TRBV20-1 to TRBJ2-7, with D possibly being TRBD1 (6 bases). In germline, CDR1 is DFQATT, CDR2 SNEGSKA (reference sequence). Between the trimmed V and J ends, which lost 0 bases and 4 bases, there was a span of 16 bases. The CDR3 is made up of 15 amino acids. The chain's CDR3 is CSARETGPGPYEQYF. As DNA, the CDR3 is TGCAGTGCTAGAGAGACAGGCCCAGGGCCATACGAGCAGTACTTC.

V gene TRBV6-1 combines with J gene TRBJ2-5; D may be TRBD1 or TRBD2 (6 bases each). The CDR3 is 13 residues long. Germline V gene data show CDR1 as MNHNS and CDR2 as SASEGT. Trimming took 6 bases from V and 5 from J, leaving 13 bases between them. The CDR3 DNA follows: TGTGCCAGCAGGAGACTAGGGGGGGAGACCCAGTACTTC. Translating it yields CASRRLGGETQYF.

This clonotype was picked up a small number of times. V gene TRBV29-1 combines with J gene TRBJ2-1, with a possible D match to TRBD2 (5 bases). V shed 4 bases and J shed 0 bases, with 13 bases lying between them. Germline V gene lookup returns CDR1 SQVTM and CDR2 ANQGSEA. The CDR3 runs 15 residues. CDR3 coding DNA: TGCAGCGTTGCCCTGATGCTAGCCTCCTACAATGAGCAGTTCTTC. The encoded protein is CSVALMLASYNEQFF.

This chain links TRBV2 with TRBJ2-3; TRBD2 aligns across 14 bases. CDR1 and CDR2 (germline): SNHLY, FYNNEI. CDR3 length: 18 residues. Trimming cost V 3 bases and J 2 bases; bases outside gene matches: 7. The CDR3 loop is CASSERWTSGRLTDTQYF. For the CDR3, the DNA is TGTGCCAGCAGTGAGAGATGGACTAGCGGGAGGCTCACAGATACGCAGTATTTT.

The CDR3 loop is CSAREGGIPEAFF. Written as DNA, the CDR3 is TGCAGTGCCCGGGAGGGCGGAATTCCTGAAGCTTTCTTT. The genes are TRBV20-1 and TRBJ1-1; D ambiguous. The CDR3 covers 13 residues. Germline values: CDR1 DFQATT, CDR2 SNEGSKA (reference sequence). Trimming took off 6 bases at V and 6 bases at J, with 17 bases between the two ends.

V usage is TRBV5-1 and J usage is TRBJ2-1; the match to TRBD2 covers 9 bases. Per the germline V gene, CDR1 is SGHRS and CDR2 is YFSETQ. The CDR3 has 15 residues. V shed 2 bases, J shed 6 bases, and the junction held 6 bases outside the gene matches. This CDR3 reads CASSLIAGAFNEQFF. The CDR3 coding sequence is TGCGCCAGCAGCTTAATAGCGGGAGCTTTCAATGAGCAGTTCTTC.

V gene TRBV5-1 combines with J gene TRBJ2-3; tentatively, D is TRBD1 (6 bases). CDR1 SGHRS and CDR2 YFSETQ come from the germline V gene. V was shortened by 2 bases and J by 7 bases, with 17 bases between the two germline ends. This CDR3 has 15 residues. CDR3 DNA sequence: TGCGCCAGCAGCTTTTACAGGGTGCATCTGAATACGCAGTATTTT. It is translated as CASSFYRVHLNTQYF. The whole variable domain, filled in from reference TRBV5-1 and TRBJ2-3, reads KAGVTQTPRYLIKTRGQQVTLSCSPISGHRSVSWYQQTPGQGLQFLFEYFSETQRNKGNFPGRFSGRQFSNSRSEMNVSTLELGDSALYLCASSFYRVHLNTQYFGPGTRLTVL.

This chain uses TRBV5-1 with TRBJ2-5; 12 bases line up with TRBD2. Trimming at V came to 4 bases and at J to 4 bases, leaving 5 bases not matched to a gene. This CDR3 contains 15 residues. Germline lookup yields CDR1 SGHRS and CDR2 YFSETQ. DNA for the CDR3: TGCGCCAGCAGCCGACTAGCGGGAGAGGGAGAGACCCAGTACTTC. This gives the protein CASSRLAGEGETQYF.

This clonotype appeared a few times. CDR3: CSARPGTRTFGELFF. For the CDR3, the DNA is TGCAGTGCTAGACCCGGGACTAGAACTTTCGGGGAGCTGTTTTTT. V usage is TRBV20-1 and J usage is TRBJ2-2; TRBD2 agrees at 8 bases. V lost 2 bases to trimming and J lost 7 bases; unmatched junction nucleotides: 9. CDR1 is DFQATT and CDR2 is SNEGSKA in the germline V gene (reference sequence). This CDR3 is 15 amino acids long.

The table lists this clonotype with a few counts. The rearrangement uses TRBV30 and TRBJ1-1; the D is unclear. This CDR3 is 14 amino acids long. V was trimmed by 0 bases and J by 2 bases, leaving 10 bases between them. Germline V lookup: CDR1 GTSNPN, CDR2 SVGIG (reference sequence). The CDR3 coding sequence is TGTGCCTGGAGTGTAACTACTTTCAACACTGAAGCTTTCTTT. It codes for CAWSVTTFNTEAFF. Variable domain in full (rest from reference TRBV30 and TRBJ1-1): SQTIHQWPATLVQPVGSPLSLECTVEGTSNPNLYWYRQAAGRGLQLLFYSVGIGQISSEVPQNLSASRPQDRQFILSSKKLLLSDSGFYLCAWSVTTFNTEAFFGQGTRLTVV.

The sample holds a few counts of this clonotype. The chain couples TRBV7-3 to TRBJ2-2; 9 positions match TRBD2. V lost 6 bases, J lost 7 bases, and 9 bases stayed unmatched. In germline, CDR1 is SGHTA, CDR2 FQGTGA. The CDR3 is 15 amino acids. The CDR3 nucleotides are TGTGCCAGCAGACTTAGCGGGAGTACGGGCGGGGAGCTGTTTTTT. Its translation is CASRLSGSTGGELFF.

The J gene is TRBJ2-7, the V gene TRBV5-1, with 7 nucleotides matching TRBD2. The V gene's germline CDR1 is SGHRS and CDR2 YFSETQ. The CDR3 sequence is 14 residues long. The ends lost 4 bases at V and 3 bases at J; junction bases unmatched: 7. This chain's CDR3 is CASSPSGRYYEQYF. DNA for the CDR3: TGCGCCAGCAGCCCTAGCGGAAGATACTACGAGCAGTACTTC.

This chain links TRBV30 with TRBJ1-5; TRBD1 is a possible D gene (5 bases). Germline V gives CDR1 GTSNPN, CDR2 SVGIG (reference sequence). Trimming removed 5 bases at V and 3 bases at J, with 8 bases between. This CDR3 has 12 residues. The CDR3 spells CAWGQLNQPQHF. In DNA form, the CDR3 reads TGTGCCTGGGGACAACTCAATCAGCCCCAGCATTTT.

This clonotype was counted a few times. The chain is built from TRBV20-1 and TRBJ2-7, with a weak D call TRBD2 (6 bases). CDR3 length: 12 amino acids. Trimming took off 5 bases at V and 6 bases at J, with 14 bases between the two ends. The germline V gene has CDR1 DFQATT and CDR2 SNEGSKA (reference sequence). CDR3 region: CSAVGGSSEQYF. CDR3 DNA: TGCAGTGCTGTGGGGGGATCGAGCGAGCAGTACTTC.

This clonotype was detected only a few times. The chain is built from TRBV29-1 and TRBJ1-3; D uncertain. CDR3 length: 13 amino acids. Germline V gene lookup returns CDR1 SQVTM and CDR2 ANQGSEA. The ends were cut back, 6 bases at V and 0 bases at J, with 9 bases in the middle. The CDR3 is CSVLTSSGNTIYF. CDR3 coding DNA: TGCAGCGTCTTGACAAGCTCTGGAAACACCATATATTTT.

The V call is TRBV5-1, the J call TRBJ1-1; 7 nucleotides agree with TRBD1. J lost 1 base, V lost 5 bases, and 2 bases had no gene match. The CDR3 runs 13 residues. Germline lookup yields CDR1 SGHRS and CDR2 YFSETQ. This CDR3 reads CASSEGANTEAFF. The CDR3 DNA is TGCGCCAGCAGTGAGGGGGCGAACACTGAAGCTTTCTTT.

The chain couples TRBV5-1 to TRBJ2-3; 7 positions agree with TRBD2. The CDR3 is 17 residues long. Trimming at V came to 0 bases and at J to 0 bases, leaving 7 bases not matched to a gene. The germline CDR1 and CDR2 sequences are SGHRS and YFSETQ. For the CDR3, the DNA is TGCGCCAGCAGCTTGGCAAGGCTAGCGGATAGCACAGATACGCAGTATTTT. Protein sequence: CASSLARLADSTDTQYF.

This clonotype was recorded a few times. The gene calls are TRBV11-2 and TRBJ2-5; 7 bases line up with TRBD2. The CDR3 sequence is 16 residues long. The J segment lost 4 bases and the V segment lost 1 base, leaving 9 bases of the junction unmatched. CDR1 and CDR2 (germline): SGHAT, FQNNGV. The CDR3 DNA follows: TGTGCCAGCAGCTTAGTTAGGACTAGATGGAGAGAGACCCAGTACTTC. Its translation: CASSLVRTRWRETQYF.

In DNA form, the CDR3 reads TGTGCCAGCAGTTCAAGGGTCGGGACCCAGTACTTC. Protein sequence: CASSSRVGTQYF. V gene TRBV6-5 combines with J gene TRBJ2-5; D not certain. Deletions cut 4 bases from V and 7 bases from J, with 10 bases between. The CDR3 totals 12 residues. CDR1 and CDR2 from the germline V gene are MNHEY and SVGAGI.